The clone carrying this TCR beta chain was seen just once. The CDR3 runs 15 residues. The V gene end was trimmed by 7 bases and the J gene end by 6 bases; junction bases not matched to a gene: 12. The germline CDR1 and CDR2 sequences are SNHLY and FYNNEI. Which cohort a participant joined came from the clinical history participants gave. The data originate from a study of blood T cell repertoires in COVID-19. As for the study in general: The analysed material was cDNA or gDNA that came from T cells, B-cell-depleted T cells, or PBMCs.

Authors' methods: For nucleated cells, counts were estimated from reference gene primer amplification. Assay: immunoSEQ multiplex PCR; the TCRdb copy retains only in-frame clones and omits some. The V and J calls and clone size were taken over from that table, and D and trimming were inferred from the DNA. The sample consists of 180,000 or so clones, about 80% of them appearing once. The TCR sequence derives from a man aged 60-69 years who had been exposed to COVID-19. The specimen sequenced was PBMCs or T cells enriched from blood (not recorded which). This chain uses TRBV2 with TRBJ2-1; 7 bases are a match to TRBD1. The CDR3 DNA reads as TGTGCCAGCACCATCGACAGGGTCTCTGCCAATGAGCAGTTCTTC. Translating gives CASTIDRVSANEQFF.